These 24 T cell receptor beta chains came from one sample sequenced in a study of Graves' ophthalmopathy and Graves' hyperthyroidism. CDR3 regions of TCR beta were amplified from RNA transcripts. HTBI primers were used in a first-round RT-PCR, which preceded a second-round multiplex PCR. Each CDR3 protein gets one entry after TCRdb re-called the multiplex PCR reads with MiXCR. The table lists a few hundred thousand distinct CDR3 sequences, roughly a sixth of them singletons, with 2.4% in the top ten. Material: peripheral blood. The receptors come from an adult woman with stable Graves' hyperthyroidism.

In its sample, this clonotype was seen many times. This chain uses TRBV2 with TRBJ1-1; D is uncertain. The germline V gene has CDR1 SNHLY and CDR2 FYNNEI. This CDR3 region has 13 residues. Trimming removed 10 bases from V and 3 bases from J, with 15 bases in between. The CDR3 here is CATTLWRDTEAFF. Here the CDR3 DNA reads TGTGCCACAACCTTGTGGAGGGACACTGAAGCTTTCTTT.

This clonotype has ten or more counts. A junction end diverges from the germline sequence, so it may reflect a read error. The rearrangement uses TRBV6-1 and TRBJ1-5; D gene ambiguous. The CDR3 consists of 15 residues. Per the germline V gene, CDR1 is MNHNS and CDR2 is SASEGT. CDR3 region: CASSERPSSNQPQHF. In DNA, the CDR3 is TGCGCCAGCAGTGAACGACCGTCCAGCAATCAGCCCCAGCATTTT.

This chain connects TRBV12-3 or TRBV12-4 to TRBJ1-2, with 7 nucleotides matching TRBD1. This CDR3 comprises 14 residues. After removal of 6 bases from V and 4 bases from J, the junction contained 8 bases not matched to a gene. The CDR3 sequence: CASRLTGASYGYTF. CDR3 nucleotide sequence: TGTGCCAGCAGACTTACAGGGGCGAGCTATGGCTACACCTTC.

The chain employs TRBV9 and TRBJ2-7; TRBD2 might be the D (6 bases). Germline-derived CDR1 and CDR2 are SGDLS and YYNGEE. CDR3 length: 14 amino acids. V was trimmed by 0 bases and J by 1 base, leaving 8 bases between them. CDR3 coding DNA: TGTGCCAGCAGCGTAGGTGGACTATCCTACGAGCAGTACTTC. It yields the protein CASSVGGLSYEQYF.

This clonotype came up a few times. The chain combines TRBV12-3 or TRBV12-4 with TRBJ2-7; 15 bases line up with TRBD2. The CDR3 is made up of 17 amino acids. J was trimmed by 7 bases and V by 7 bases; bases with no gene match: 14. CDR3 nucleotides: TGTGCCAGCAACCGAGGACTAGCGGGAGGGCCAGGAGAAGAGCAGTACTTC. Protein sequence: CASNRGLAGGPGEEQYF.

This clonotype has at least ten counts. V gene TRBV10-2 combines with J gene TRBJ2-2; TRBD2 aligns across 13 bases. After removal of 6 bases from V and 3 bases from J, the junction contained 4 bases not matched to a gene. This CDR3 comprises 16 residues. Germline assignment: CDR1 WSHSY and CDR2 SAAADI. Here the CDR3 DNA reads TGCGCCAGCAGAGGACTAGCGGGAGAGTACACCGGGGAGCTGTTTTTT. The encoded protein is CASRGLAGEYTGELFF.

The V gene is TRBV7-9, the J gene TRBJ2-7; the D gene could be TRBD1 or TRBD2 (5 bases each). V lost 6 bases and J 4 bases, leaving 16 bases between the germline ends. This CDR3 region has 14 residues. Germline CDR1 is SEHNR and CDR2 is FQNEAQ (reference sequence). DNA of the CDR3: TGTGCCAGCAGACCTAACCAGGGACCGTACGAGCAGTACTTC. Protein: CASRPNQGPYEQYF.

This clonotype was recorded at least ten times. The J gene is TRBJ2-5, the V gene TRBV11-1, with a possible D match to TRBD1 (6 bases). Trimming removed 0 bases from V and 9 bases from J, with 23 bases in between. Germline CDR1 reads SGHAT; CDR2 reads FQDESV (reference sequence). The CDR3 sequence is 17 residues long. The CDR3 here is CASSLASPGQTKRPQYF. The CDR3 coding sequence is TGTGCCAGCAGCTTAGCCTCACCGGGACAAACAAAGAGACCCCAGTACTTC.

This clonotype was counted ten times or more. The chain couples TRBV11-2 to TRBJ2-7, with TRBD2 matching over 7 bases. CDR3 length equals 16 residues. Germline V gene sequence: CDR1 SGHAT, CDR2 FQNNGV. V dropped 5 bases and J dropped 6; count of bases not matched to a gene: 16. CDR3 in DNA: TGTGCCAGCAGCCACCAAGCCTGGCGGGAGACCGCCGAGCAGTACTTC. Translated, it gives CASSHQAWRETAEQYF.

This clonotype was detected ten times or more. The chain employs TRBV19 and TRBJ1-2; no firm D call. V gave up 3 bases and J gave up 6 bases, with 5 bases separating them. The germline V gene encodes CDR1 LNHDA and CDR2 SQIVND (reference sequence). The CDR3 has 11 residues. The CDR3: CASSMSDGYTF. The CDR3 DNA sequence: TGTGCCAGTAGTATGTCGGATGGCTACACCTTC.

This chain joins TRBV11-2 and TRBJ2-7, with 14 bases matching TRBD2. Germline V CDR1 and CDR2: SGHAT, FQNNGV. Trimming took 4 bases from V and 6 from J; bases not matched to a gene: 8. This CDR3 spans 16 amino acids. CDR3 nucleotide sequence: TGTGCCAGCAGCTCACCCACCGGACTAGCGGGAGGCGAGCAGTACTTC. Translated: CASSSPTGLAGGEQYF.

This clonotype was counted ten times or more. The CDR3 nucleotides read TGCGCCAGCAGTGAGCGTCGCAATCAGCCCCAGCATTTT. It is translated as CASSERRNQPQHF. The rearrangement links TRBV10-1 to TRBJ1-5; no reliable D call. The germline V gene encodes CDR1 WNHNN and CDR2 SYGVQD (reference sequence). The CDR3 length is 13 residues. The V and J ends lost 2 bases and 2 bases respectively, with 4 bases between them.

V usage is TRBV4-2 and J usage is TRBJ2-7; 8 nucleotides line up with TRBD1. CDR3 length: 18 amino acids. Germline trimming cut 6 bases from V and 1 base from J; bases unmatched to any gene: 17. The V gene's germline CDR1 is LGHNA and CDR2 YNFKEQ. CDR3 residues: CASSPRDRPSLKSYEQYF. CDR3 nucleotide sequence: TGTGCCAGCAGTCCCCGGGACAGGCCTTCCCTTAAGTCCTACGAGCAGTACTTC.

As concerns this clonotype: One base away lies a much larger clone, so this may be a sequencing read error. V gene TRBV7-2 combines with J gene TRBJ1-5; D is unclear. The germline V gene has CDR1 SGHTA and CDR2 FQGNSA. The CDR3 is 15 amino acids. This CDR3 is CAISFDFRSNQPQHF. DNA of the CDR3: TGTGCCATCAGCTTTGACTTTAGGAGCAATCAGCCCCAGCATTTT.

In its sample, this clonotype was seen many times. The CDR3 sequence is CASSKHTGTSPYEQYF. The CDR3, as DNA: TGTGCCAGCAGCAAACACACCGGGACGTCACCATACGAGCAGTACTTC. The genes are TRBV11-2 and TRBJ2-7; TRBD1 or TRBD2 may be the D gene (5 bases each). Germline V CDR1 and CDR2: SGHAT, FQNNGV. The CDR3 spans 16 residues. V dropped 5 bases and J dropped 4 bases, with 21 bases sitting between them. The full variable domain, its missing parts supplied by reference TRBV11-2 and TRBJ2-7, is EAGVAQSPRYKIIEKRQSVAFWCNPISGHATLYWYQQILGQGPKLLIQFQNNGVVDDSQLPKDRFSAERLKGVDSTLKIQPAKLEDSAVYLCASSKHTGTSPYEQYFGPGTRLTVT.

This clonotype has ten or more counts. The V and J genes are TRBV5-1 and TRBJ1-5, with 8 bases that match TRBD1. The CDR3 sequence is 15 residues long. With V trimmed by 5 bases and J by 5 bases, 9 bases remained unmatched. CDR1 is SGHRS, CDR2 YFSETQ, per germline. CDR3 sequence (DNA): TGCGCCAGCAGTCTCGATCCAGGGGGCCATCAGCCCCAGCATTTT. Protein sequence: CASSLDPGGHQPQHF.

Many counts were recorded for this clonotype. CDR3 sequence reads: CASSTAGAVSYEQYF. In DNA form, the CDR3 reads TGTGCCAGCAGTACCGCGGGGGCGGTATCCTACGAGCAGTACTTC. The chain uses TRBV6-5 and TRBJ2-7; a possible D gene is TRBD2 (7 bases). The V gene lost 5 bases and the J gene lost 1 base, with 15 bases spanning the gap. This CDR3 spans 15 amino acids. Germline loops: CDR1 MNHEY, CDR2 SVGAGI.

The chain is built from TRBV7-3 and TRBJ2-5; D possibly corresponds to TRBD2 (6 bases). The CDR3 contains 15 residues. V shed 6 bases and J shed 7 bases, with 21 bases lying between them. Germline CDR1 reads SGHTA; CDR2 reads FQGTGA. The CDR3 spells CASSLGQLGGGTQYF. In DNA form, the CDR3 reads TGTGCCAGCAGTTTAGGGCAGCTCGGGGGAGGGACCCAGTACTTC.

The chain uses TRBV11-2 and TRBJ2-5; D uncertain. Germline V gene sequence: CDR1 SGHAT, CDR2 FQNNGV. This CDR3 comprises 13 residues. V shed 5 bases and J shed 4 bases, with 11 bases lying between them. This chain's CDR3 is CASSPPSLETQYF. The CDR3 DNA follows: TGTGCCAGCAGCCCCCCATCGCTAGAGACCCAGTACTTC.

This clonotype has at least ten counts. The rearrangement uses TRBV13 and TRBJ1-2; TRBD1 matches at 10 bases. The CDR3 consists of 20 residues. Germline CDR1 PRHDT, CDR2 FYEKMQ (reference sequence). V lost 5 bases to trimming and J lost 3 bases; unmatched junction nucleotides: 21. CDR3 residues: CASSILGYLGGDRGDYGYTF. Here the CDR3 DNA reads TGTGCCAGCAGCATCCTTGGTTACCTAGGCGGGGACAGGGGAGACTATGGCTACACCTTC.

V and J are TRBV28 and TRBJ2-3; 11 bases agree with TRBD2. CDR1 is MDHEN and CDR2 is SYDVKM in the germline V gene. The CDR3 is 14 amino acids. Trimming at V came to 10 bases and at J to 4 bases, leaving 7 bases not matched to a gene. The CDR3 here is CATRSGRAPDTQYF. CDR3 nucleotides: TGTGCCACTCGTAGCGGGAGGGCCCCAGATACGCAGTATTTT.

There are many counts of this clonotype. The CDR3 DNA sequence: TGTGCCAGCAGTTTAGCGCGAGGGGAATATGGCTACACCTTC. This translates into CASSLARGEYGYTF. V is TRBV12-3 or TRBV12-4 and J is TRBJ1-2; D perhaps matches TRBD1 (5 bases). This CDR3 comprises 14 residues. The ends were cut back, 0 bases at V and 5 bases at J, with 10 bases in the middle.

The rearrangement links TRBV12-3 or TRBV12-4 to TRBJ1-3; a weak D match, TRBD1 (6 bases). This CDR3 region has 15 residues. Trimming took off 3 bases at V and 5 bases at J, with 14 bases between the two ends. CDR3 coding DNA: TGTGCCAGCAGTTTTGGGGGGCGCGTAAGAAACACCATATATTTT. This codes for CASSFGGRVRNTIYF.

This clonotype appeared a few times. The chain combines TRBV12-3 or TRBV12-4 with TRBJ1-2, with 8 bases matching TRBD1. The length of the CDR3 is 14 residues. Unmatched junction bases numbered 4, after V lost 0 bases and J lost 7 bases. The CDR3 DNA sequence: TGTGCCAGCAGTTTAGCGAGGACAGGGATTGGCTACACCTTC. This translates into CASSLARTGIGYTF.